This T cell receptor beta chain stems from a study of T-cell memory formation after mild COVID-19. About the research overall: TCR clusters mostly belonged to single donors. Study-level findings and limits: Specificity for SARS-CoV-2 was not confirmed among the second-wave clones peaking on day 37.

TCRdb processed the 5' RACE reads anew with MiXCR; each CDR3 protein has one entry. Of a few hundred thousand distinct CDR3 sequences in the sample, around an eighth are singletons; the top ten hold roughly 22%. The V gene lost 5 bases and the J gene lost 5 bases, with 11 bases spanning the gap. CDR1 is SGHRS, CDR2 YFSETQ, per germline. The CDR3 runs 13 residues. This clonotype was seen a single time. The target antigen is unknown. The clonotype comes from a man in his late teens or twenties who had mild COVID-19 (a few samples of this study predate the infection). Cell type and time point are not known. The sample consisted of PBMCs or a T cell subset sorted from them (not recorded which). V and J are TRBV5-1 and TRBJ2-4; no clear D gene. The CDR3 DNA sequence: TGCGCCAGCAGGAGGCCCGAGCAAAACATTCAGTACTTC. Translation: CASRRPEQNIQYF.